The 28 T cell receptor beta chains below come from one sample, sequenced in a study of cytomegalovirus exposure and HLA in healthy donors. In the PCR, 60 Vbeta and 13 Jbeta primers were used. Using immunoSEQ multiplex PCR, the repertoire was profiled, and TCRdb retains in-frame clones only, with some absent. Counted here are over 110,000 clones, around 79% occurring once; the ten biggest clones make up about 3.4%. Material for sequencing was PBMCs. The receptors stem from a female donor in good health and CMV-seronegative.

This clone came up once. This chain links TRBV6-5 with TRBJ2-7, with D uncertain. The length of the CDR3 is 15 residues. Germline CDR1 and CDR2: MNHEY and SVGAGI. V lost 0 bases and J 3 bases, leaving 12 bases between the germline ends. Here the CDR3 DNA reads TGTGCCAGCAGTTACTCCCCTTTCAGGATCTACGAGCAGTACTTC. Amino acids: CASSYSPFRIYEQYF.

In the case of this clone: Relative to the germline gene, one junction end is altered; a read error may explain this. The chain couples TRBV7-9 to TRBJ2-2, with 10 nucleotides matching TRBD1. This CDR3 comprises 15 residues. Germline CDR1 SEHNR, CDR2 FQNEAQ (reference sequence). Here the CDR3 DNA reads TGTTCCAGCAGCACCGGGACAGGGGACACCGGGGAGCTGTTTTTT. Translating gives CSSSTGTGDTGELFF.

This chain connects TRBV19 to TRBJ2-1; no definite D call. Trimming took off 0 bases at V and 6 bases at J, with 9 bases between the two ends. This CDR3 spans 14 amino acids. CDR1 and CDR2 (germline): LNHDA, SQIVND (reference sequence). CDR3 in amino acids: CASSIDQTVNEQFF. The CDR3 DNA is TGTGCCAGTAGTATAGATCAGACTGTCAATGAGCAGTTCTTC.

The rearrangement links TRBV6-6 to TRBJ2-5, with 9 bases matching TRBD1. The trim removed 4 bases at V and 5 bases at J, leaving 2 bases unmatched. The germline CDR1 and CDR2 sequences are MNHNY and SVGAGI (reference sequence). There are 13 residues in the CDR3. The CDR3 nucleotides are TGTGCCAGCAGTTCAGGGACAGGGGAGACCCAGTACTTC. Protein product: CASSSGTGETQYF.

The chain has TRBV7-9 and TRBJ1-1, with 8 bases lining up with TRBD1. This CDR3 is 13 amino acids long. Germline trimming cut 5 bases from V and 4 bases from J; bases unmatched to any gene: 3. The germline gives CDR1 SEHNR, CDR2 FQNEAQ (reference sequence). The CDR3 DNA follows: TGTGCCAGCAGCGAGGACAGGGCCACTGAAGCTTTCTTT. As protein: CASSEDRATEAFF.

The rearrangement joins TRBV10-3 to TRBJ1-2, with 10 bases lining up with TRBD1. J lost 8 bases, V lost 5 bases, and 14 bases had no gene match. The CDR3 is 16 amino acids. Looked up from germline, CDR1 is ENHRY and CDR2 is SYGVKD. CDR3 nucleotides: TGTGCCATCAGTATTGACAGGGGGCGCGATCAAGGGGGCTACACCTTC. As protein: CAISIDRGRDQGGYTF.

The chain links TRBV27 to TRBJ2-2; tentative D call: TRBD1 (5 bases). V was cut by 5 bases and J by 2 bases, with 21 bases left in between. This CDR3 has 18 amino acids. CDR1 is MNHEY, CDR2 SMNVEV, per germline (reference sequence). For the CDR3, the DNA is TGTGCCAGCAGTCTTACGGCCCTCAGGGTTTCCAACACCGGGGAGCTGTTTTTT. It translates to CASSLTALRVSNTGELFF.

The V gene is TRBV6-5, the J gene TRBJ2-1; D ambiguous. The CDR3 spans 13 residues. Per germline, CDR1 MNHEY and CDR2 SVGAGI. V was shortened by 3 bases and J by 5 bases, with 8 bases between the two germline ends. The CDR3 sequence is CASSYPRNNEQFF. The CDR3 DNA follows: TGTGCCAGCAGTTATCCTAGGAACAATGAGCAGTTCTTC.

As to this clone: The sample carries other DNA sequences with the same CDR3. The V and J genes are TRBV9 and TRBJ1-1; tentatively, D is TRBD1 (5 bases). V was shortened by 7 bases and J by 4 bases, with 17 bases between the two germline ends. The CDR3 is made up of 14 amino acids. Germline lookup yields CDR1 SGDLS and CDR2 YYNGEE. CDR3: CASAPGLLTTEAFF. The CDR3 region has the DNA TGTGCCAGCGCCCCGGGACTTTTGACCACTGAAGCTTTCTTT.

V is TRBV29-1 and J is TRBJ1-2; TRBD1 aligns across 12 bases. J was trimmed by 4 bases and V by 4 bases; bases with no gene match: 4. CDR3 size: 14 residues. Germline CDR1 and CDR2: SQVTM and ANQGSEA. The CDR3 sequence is CSVGRDRGLYGYTF. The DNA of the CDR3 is TGCAGCGTTGGACGGGACAGGGGGCTCTATGGCTACACCTTC.

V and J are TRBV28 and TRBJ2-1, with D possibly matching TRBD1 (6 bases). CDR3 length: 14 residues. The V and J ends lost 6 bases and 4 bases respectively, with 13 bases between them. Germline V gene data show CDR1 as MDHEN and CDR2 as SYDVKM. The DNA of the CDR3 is TGTGCCAGCAGCCTCTCGGACAGTTACAATGAGCAGTTCTTC. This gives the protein CASSLSDSYNEQFF.

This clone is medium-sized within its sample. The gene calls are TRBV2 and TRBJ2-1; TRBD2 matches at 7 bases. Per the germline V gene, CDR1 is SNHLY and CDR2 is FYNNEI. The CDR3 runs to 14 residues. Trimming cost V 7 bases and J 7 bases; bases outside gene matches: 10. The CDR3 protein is CASTSGLVSNEQFF. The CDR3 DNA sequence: TGTGCCAGCACTTCCGGACTAGTTTCTAATGAGCAGTTCTTC.

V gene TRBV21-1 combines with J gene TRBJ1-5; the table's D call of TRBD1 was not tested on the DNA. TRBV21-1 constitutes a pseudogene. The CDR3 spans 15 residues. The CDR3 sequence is CASSNRNSSNQPQHF. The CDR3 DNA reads TGTGCCAGCAGCAACCGGAACAGTAGCAATCAGCCCCAGCATTTT.

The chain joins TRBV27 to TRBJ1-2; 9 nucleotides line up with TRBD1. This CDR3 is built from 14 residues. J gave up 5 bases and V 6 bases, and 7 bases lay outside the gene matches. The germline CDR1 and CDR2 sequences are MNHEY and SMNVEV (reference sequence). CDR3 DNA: TGTGCCAGCAGCCCTGGGACAGGGACTTATGGCTACACCTTC. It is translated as CASSPGTGTYGYTF.

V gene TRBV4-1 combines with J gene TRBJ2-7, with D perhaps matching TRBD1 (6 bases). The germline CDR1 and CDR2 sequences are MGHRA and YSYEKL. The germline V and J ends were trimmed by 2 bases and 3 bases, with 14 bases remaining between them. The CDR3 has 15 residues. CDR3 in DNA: TGCGCCAGCAGCCAACGTTGGGGGCAGGTCTACGAGCAGTACTTC. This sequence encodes CASSQRWGQVYEQYF.

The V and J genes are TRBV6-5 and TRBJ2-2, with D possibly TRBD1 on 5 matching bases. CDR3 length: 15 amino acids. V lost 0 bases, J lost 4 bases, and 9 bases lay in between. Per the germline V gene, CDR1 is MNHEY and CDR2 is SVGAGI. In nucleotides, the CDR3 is TGTGCCAGCAGTTACTCGATGCAGGGCACCGGGGAGCTGTTTTTT. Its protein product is CASSYSMQGTGELFF.

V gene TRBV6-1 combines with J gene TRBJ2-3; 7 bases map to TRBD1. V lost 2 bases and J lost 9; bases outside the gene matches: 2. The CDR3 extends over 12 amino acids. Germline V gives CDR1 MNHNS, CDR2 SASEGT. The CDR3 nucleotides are TGTGCCAGCAGTGAACACAGGGGAACGCAGTATTTT. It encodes CASSEHRGTQYF.

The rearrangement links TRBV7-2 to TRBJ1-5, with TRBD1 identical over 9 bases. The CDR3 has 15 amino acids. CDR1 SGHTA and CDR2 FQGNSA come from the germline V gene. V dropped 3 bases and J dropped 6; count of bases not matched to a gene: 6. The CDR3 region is CASSFAGTGTQPQHF. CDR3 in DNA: TGTGCCAGCAGCTTCGCCGGGACAGGGACTCAGCCCCAGCATTTT.

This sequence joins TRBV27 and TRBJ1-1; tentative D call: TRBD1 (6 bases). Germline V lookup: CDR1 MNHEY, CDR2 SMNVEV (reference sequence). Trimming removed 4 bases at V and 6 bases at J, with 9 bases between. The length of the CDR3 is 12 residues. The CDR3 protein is CASSSGAAEAFF. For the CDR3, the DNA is TGTGCCAGCAGTTCAGGGGCGGCTGAAGCTTTCTTT.

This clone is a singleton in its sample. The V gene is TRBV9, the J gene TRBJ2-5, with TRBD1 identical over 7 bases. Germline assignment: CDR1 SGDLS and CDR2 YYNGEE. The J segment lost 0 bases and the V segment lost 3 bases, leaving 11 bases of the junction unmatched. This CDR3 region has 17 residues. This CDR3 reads CASSGNTQGTYQETQYF. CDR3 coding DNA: TGTGCCAGCAGCGGGAACACACAGGGGACGTACCAAGAGACCCAGTACTTC. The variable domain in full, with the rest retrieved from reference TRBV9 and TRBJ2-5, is DSGVTQTPKHLITATGQRVTLRCSPRSGDLSVYWYQQSLDQGLQFLIQYYNGEERAKGNILERFSAQQFPDLHSELNLSSLELGDSALYFCASSGNTQGTYQETQYFGPGTRLLVL.

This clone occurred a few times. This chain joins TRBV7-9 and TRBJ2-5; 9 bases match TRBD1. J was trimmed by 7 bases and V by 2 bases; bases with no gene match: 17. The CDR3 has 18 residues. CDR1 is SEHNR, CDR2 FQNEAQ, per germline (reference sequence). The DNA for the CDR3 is TGTGCCAGCAGCTTAATAGAGGGACTGAACAGGGGGCGATCGACCCAGTACTTC. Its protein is CASSLIEGLNRGRSTQYF.

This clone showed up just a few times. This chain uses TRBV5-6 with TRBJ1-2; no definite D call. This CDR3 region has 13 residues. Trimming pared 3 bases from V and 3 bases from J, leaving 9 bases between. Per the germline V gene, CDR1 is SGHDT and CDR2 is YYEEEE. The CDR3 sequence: CASSWARDYGYTF. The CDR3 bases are TGTGCCAGCAGCTGGGCCAGAGACTATGGCTACACCTTC.

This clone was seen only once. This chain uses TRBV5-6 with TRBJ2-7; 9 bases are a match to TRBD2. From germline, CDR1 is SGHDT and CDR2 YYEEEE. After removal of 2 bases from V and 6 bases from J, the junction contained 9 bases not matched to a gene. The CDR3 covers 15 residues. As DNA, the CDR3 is TGTGCCAGCAGCTTATTATCCCCTAGCGGGACCGAGCAGTACTTC. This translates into CASSLLSPSGTEQYF.

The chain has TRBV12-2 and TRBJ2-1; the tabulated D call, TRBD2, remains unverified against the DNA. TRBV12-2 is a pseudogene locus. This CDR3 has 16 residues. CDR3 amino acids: CASRLLSAGRADEQFF. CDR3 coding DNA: TGTGCAAGTCGCTTATTATCTGCCGGGAGGGCAGATGAGCAGTTCTTC.

This CDR3 reads CAISESDAGTDTQYF. The CDR3 DNA reads as TGTGCCATCAGTGAGTCCGATGCAGGTACAGATACGCAGTATTTT. The chain carries TRBV10-3 and TRBJ2-3; D is undetermined. Trimming pared 0 bases from V and 3 bases from J, leaving 10 bases between. Per the germline V gene, CDR1 is ENHRY and CDR2 is SYGVKD. The CDR3 loop spans 15 amino acids.

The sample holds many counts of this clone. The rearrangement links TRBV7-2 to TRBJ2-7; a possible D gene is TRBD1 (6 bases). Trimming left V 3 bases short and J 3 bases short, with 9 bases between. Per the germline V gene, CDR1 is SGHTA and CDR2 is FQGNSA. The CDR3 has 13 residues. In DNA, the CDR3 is TGTGCCAGCAGCTTCTCAGGGGACTACGAGCAGTACTTC. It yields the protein CASSFSGDYEQYF.

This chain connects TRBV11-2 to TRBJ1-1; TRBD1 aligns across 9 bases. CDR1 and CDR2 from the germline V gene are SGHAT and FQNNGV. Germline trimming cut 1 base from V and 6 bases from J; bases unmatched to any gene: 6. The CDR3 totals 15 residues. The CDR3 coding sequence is TGTGCCAGCAGCTTAGGGGGACAGGGCGTCTCTGAAGCTTTCTTT. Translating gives CASSLGGQGVSEAFF.

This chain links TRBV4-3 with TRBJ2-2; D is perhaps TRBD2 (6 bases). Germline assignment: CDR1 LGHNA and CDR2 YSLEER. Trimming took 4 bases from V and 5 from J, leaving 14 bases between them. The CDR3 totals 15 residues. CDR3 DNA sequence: TGCGCCAGCAGCCGGACTACTCCGGGTACCGGGGAGCTGTTTTTT. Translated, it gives CASSRTTPGTGELFF.